This T cell receptor (beta chain) was identified in a study of glioma-infiltrating T cells after dendritic cell vaccination. Whole-study findings and limits: Higher TCR clonality did not directly relate to longer survival.

Profiling relied on immunoSEQ multiplex PCR, and the TCRdb table lists in-frame clones only, not all of them. The sample consists of approximately 82,000 clones, roughly 89% of them appearing once. The CDR3 runs to 15 residues. The V end was cut by 1 base, the J end by 3 bases, with 10 bases between. Germline V lookup: CDR1 LNHNV, CDR2 YYDKDF (reference sequence). Of note for this clone: Antigen unknown.

The starting material was blood, obtained before dendritic cell vaccination. The clonotype originates from a human donor with glioblastoma. J is TRBJ1-3 and V is TRBV15, with D uncertain. The DNA for the CDR3 is TGTGCCACCAGCAGAGGTGGTAGTGGTGGAAACACCATATATTTT. It encodes CATSRGGSGGNTIYF.